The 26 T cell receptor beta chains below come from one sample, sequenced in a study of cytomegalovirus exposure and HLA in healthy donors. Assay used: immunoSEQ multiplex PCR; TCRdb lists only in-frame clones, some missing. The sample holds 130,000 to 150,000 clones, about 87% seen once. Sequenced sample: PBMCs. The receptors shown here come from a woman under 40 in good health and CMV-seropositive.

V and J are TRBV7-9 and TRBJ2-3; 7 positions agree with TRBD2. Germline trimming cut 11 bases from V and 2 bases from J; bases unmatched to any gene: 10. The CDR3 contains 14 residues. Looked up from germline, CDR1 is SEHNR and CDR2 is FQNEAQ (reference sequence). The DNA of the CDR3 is TGTGCCTCCGGGACTACGTTTGACACAGATACGCAGTATTTT. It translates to CASGTTFDTDTQYF.

CDR3 sequence (DNA): TGCGCCAGCAGCCCGGCCGGGGTGACCTACAATGAGCAGTTCTTC. It codes for CASSPAGVTYNEQFF. The chain combines TRBV4-1 with TRBJ2-1; perhaps TRBD2 as D (5 bases). V lost 4 bases and J 2 bases, leaving 12 bases between the germline ends. This CDR3 is built from 15 residues. In germline, CDR1 is MGHRA, CDR2 YSYEKL.

CDR3 DNA sequence: TGTGCCAGCAGCCGGGACAGCTACTACGAGCAGTACTTC. This encodes CASSRDSYYEQYF. V and J are TRBV2 and TRBJ2-7; 7 bases are shared with TRBD1. Trimming removed 6 bases from V and 3 bases from J; junction bases left unmatched: 5. This CDR3 has 13 residues. The germline gives CDR1 SNHLY, CDR2 FYNNEI.

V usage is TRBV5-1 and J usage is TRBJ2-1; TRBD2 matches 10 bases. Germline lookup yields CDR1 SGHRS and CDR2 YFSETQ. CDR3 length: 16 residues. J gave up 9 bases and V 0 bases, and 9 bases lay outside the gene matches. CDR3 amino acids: CASSLESSGSQGEQFF. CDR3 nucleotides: TGCGCCAGCAGCTTGGAGTCTAGCGGGAGTCAAGGTGAGCAGTTCTTC.

Here the CDR3 DNA reads TGTGCCAGCAGGAGTGTGGGGCCTCAGGAGTTCTTC. Translated: CASRSVGPQEFF. The rearrangement joins TRBV2 to TRBJ2-1, with D possibly matching TRBD1 (5 bases). The germline V and J ends were trimmed by 6 bases and 14 bases, with 17 bases remaining between them. Germline loops: CDR1 SNHLY, CDR2 FYNNEI. The CDR3 loop spans 12 amino acids.

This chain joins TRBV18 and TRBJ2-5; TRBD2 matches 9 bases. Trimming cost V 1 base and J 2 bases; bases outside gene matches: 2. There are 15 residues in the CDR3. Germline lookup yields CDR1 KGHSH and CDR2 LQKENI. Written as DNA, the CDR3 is TGTGCCAGCTCACCACGAAGCGGGGGGCAAGAGACCCAGTACTTC. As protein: CASSPRSGGQETQYF. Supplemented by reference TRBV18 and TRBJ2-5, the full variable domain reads NAGVMQNPRHLVRRRGQEARLRCSPMKGHSHVYWYRQLPEEGLKFMVYLQKENIIDESGMPKERFSAEFPKEGPSILRIQQVVRGDSAAYFCASSPRSGGQETQYFGPGTRLLVL.

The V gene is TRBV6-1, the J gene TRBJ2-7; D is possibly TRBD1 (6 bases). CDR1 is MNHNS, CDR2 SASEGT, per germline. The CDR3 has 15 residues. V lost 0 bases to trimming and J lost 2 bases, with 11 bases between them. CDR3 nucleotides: TGTGCCAGCAGTGAAGCGCGTGGGGGCCCCTACGAGCAGTACTTC. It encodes CASSEARGGPYEQYF.

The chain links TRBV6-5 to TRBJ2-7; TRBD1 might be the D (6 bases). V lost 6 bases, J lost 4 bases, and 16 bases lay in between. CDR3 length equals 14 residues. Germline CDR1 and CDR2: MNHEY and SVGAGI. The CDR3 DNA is TGTGCCAGCAGCTTTGGGGGCACTTCTTACGAGCAGTACTTC. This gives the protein CASSFGGTSYEQYF.

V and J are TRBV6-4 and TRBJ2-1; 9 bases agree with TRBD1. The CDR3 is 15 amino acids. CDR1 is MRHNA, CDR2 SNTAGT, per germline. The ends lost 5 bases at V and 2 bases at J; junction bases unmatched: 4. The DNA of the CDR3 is TGTGCCAGCAGTCTACAGGGGGCAGCCTACAATGAGCAGTTCTTC. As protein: CASSLQGAAYNEQFF.

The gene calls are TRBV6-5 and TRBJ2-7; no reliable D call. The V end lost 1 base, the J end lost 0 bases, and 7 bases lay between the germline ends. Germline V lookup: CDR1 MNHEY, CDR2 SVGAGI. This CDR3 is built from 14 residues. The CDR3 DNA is TGTGCCAGCAGTTACTATAGGAGCTCCTACGAGCAGTACTTC. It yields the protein CASSYYRSSYEQYF.

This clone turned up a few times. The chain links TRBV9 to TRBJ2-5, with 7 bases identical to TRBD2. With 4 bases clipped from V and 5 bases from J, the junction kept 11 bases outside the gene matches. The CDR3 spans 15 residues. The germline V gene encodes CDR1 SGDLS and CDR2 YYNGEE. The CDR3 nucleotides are TGTGCCAGCAGCTTAGGACTAGAGCGGGTGGAGACCCAGTACTTC. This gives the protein CASSLGLERVETQYF.

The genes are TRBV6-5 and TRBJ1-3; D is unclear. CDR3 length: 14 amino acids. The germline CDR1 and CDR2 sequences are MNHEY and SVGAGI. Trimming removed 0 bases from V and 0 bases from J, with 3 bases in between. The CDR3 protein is CASSYSFSGNTIYF. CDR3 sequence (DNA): TGTGCCAGCAGTTACTCCTTCTCTGGAAACACCATATATTTT.

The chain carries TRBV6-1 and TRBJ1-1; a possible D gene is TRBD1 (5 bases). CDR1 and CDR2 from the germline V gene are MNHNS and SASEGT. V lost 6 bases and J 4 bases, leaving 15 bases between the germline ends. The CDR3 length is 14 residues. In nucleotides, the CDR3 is TGTGCCAGCAGAGAAAACCCGGGGGGCACTGAAGCTTTCTTT. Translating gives CASRENPGGTEAFF.

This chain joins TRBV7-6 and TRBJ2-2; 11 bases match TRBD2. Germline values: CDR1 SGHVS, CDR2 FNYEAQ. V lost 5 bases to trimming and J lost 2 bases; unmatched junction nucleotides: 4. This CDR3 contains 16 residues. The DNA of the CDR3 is TGTGCCAGCAGCCCGGGACTAGCGGCAAACACCGGGGAGCTGTTTTTT. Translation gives CASSPGLAANTGELFF.

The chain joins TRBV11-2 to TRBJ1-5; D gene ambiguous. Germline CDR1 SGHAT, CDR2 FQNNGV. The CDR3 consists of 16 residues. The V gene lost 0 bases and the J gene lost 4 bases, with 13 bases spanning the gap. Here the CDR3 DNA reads TGTGCCAGCAGCTTAGATTCCGGGGTGCGGAATCAGCCCCAGCATTTT. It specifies CASSLDSGVRNQPQHF.

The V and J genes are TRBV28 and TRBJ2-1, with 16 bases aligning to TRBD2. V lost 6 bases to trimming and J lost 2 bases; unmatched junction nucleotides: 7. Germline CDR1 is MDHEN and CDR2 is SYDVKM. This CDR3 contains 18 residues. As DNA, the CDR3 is TGTGCCAGCAGCCCGGGACTAGCGGGAGGGAGCCCCTACAATGAGCAGTTCTTC. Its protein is CASSPGLAGGSPYNEQFF.

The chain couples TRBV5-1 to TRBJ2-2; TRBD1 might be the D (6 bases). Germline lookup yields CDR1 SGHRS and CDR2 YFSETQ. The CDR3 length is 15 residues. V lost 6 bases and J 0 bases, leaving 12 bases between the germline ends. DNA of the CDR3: TGCGCCAGCACCGGGACACCCGCGAACACCGGGGAGCTGTTTTTT. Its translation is CASTGTPANTGELFF.

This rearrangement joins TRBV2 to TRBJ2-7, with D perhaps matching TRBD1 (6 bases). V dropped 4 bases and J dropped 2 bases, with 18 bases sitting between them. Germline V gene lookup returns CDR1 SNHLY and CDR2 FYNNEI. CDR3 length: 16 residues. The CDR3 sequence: CASSGLTTGNPYEQYF. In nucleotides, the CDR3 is TGTGCCAGCAGTGGTCTGACGACAGGTAATCCCTACGAGCAGTACTTC.

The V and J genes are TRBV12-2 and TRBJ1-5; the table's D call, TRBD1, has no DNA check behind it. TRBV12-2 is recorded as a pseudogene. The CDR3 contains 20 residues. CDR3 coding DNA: TGTGCAAGTCGCTTAGTTCAGGGGGCCCGATACGAGTATAGCAATCAGCCCCAGCATTTT. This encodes CASRLVQGARYEYSNQPQHF.

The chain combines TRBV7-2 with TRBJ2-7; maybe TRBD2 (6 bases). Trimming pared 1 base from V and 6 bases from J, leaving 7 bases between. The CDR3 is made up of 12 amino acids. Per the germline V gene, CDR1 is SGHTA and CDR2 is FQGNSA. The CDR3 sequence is CASSLGGVEQYF. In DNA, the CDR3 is TGTGCCAGCAGCTTAGGGGGGGTCGAGCAGTACTTC. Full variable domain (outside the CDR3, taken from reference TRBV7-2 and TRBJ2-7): GAGVSQSPSNKVTEKGKDVELRCDPISGHTALYWYRQSLGQGLEFLIYFQGNSAPDKSGLPSDRFSAERTGGSVSTLTIQRTQQEDSAVYLCASSLGGVEQYFGPGTRLTVT.

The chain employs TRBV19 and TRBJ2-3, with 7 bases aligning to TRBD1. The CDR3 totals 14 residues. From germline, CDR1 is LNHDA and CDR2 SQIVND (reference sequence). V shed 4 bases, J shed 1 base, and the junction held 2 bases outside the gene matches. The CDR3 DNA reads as TGTGCCAGTAGTAGTACAGGGGGCACAGATACGCAGTATTTT. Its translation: CASSSTGGTDTQYF.

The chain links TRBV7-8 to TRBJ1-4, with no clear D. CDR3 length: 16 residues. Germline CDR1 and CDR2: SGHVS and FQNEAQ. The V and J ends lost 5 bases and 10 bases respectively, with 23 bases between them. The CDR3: CASSTTGTDAIGKLFF. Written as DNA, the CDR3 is TGTGCCAGCAGCACCACCGGCACAGACGCGATTGGAAAACTGTTTTTT.

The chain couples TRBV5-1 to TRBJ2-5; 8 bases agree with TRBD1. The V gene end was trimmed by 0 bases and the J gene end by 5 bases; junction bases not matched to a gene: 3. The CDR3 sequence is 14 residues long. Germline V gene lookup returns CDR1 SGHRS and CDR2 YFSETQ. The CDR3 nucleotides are TGCGCCAGCAGCTTGGAACAGGGGGGTGAGACCCAGTACTTC. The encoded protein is CASSLEQGGETQYF.

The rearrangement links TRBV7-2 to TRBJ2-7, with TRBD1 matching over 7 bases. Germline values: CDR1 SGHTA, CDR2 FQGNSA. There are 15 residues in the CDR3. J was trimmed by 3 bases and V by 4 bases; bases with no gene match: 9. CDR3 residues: CASSSRTGVNYEQYF. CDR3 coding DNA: TGTGCCAGCAGCTCCCGCACAGGGGTTAACTACGAGCAGTACTTC.

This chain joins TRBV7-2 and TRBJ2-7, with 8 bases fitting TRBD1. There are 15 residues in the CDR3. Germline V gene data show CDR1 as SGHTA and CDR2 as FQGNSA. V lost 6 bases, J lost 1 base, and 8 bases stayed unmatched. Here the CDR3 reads CASSPDRGASYEQYF. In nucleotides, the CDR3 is TGTGCCAGCAGTCCAGACAGGGGTGCGTCCTACGAGCAGTACTTC.

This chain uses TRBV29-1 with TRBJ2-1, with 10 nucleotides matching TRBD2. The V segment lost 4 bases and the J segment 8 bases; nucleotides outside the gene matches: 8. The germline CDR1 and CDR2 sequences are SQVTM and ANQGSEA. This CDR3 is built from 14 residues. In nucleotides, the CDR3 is TGCAGCGTTGGCCGGCTAGCGGGAGACCATGAGCAGTTCTTC. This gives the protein CSVGRLAGDHEQFF.